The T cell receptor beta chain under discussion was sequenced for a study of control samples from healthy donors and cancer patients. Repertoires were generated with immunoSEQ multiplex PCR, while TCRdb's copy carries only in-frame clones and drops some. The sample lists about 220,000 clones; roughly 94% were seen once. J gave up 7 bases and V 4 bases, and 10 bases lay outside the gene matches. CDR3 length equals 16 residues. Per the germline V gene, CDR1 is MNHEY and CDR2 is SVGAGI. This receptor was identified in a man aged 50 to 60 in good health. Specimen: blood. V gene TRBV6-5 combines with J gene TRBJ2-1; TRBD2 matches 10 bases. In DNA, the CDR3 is TGTGCCAGCAGTTCCCTACTAGCGGGGCAGAAGAATGAGCAGTTCTTC. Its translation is CASSSLLAGQKNEQFF.